This TCR beta chain was found in a study of PD-L1 blockade in urothelial cancer. About the research overall: Atezolizumab therapy began for patients around 2014, dosed at 1,200 mg intravenously every 3 weeks. Specimens of blood held a median count of roughly 150,000 T cells. Patients had undergone 0 to 3 prior chemotherapy regimens.

This CDR3 is built from 14 residues. Germline V gene sequence: CDR1 SGDLS, CDR2 YYNGEE. Trimming stripped 4 bases from V and 7 bases from J, with 15 bases between. What went into each PCR as a spike was synthetic TCR analog templates. Clones were read by immunoSEQ multiplex PCR, and TCRdb kept only the in-frame ones, dropping some. The sample has approximately 100,000 clones; around 92% are singletons. The time point here: pretreatment peripheral blood. This receptor was obtained from a woman of 80 years or more with urothelial cancer. The chain is built from TRBV9 and TRBJ2-1, with D hard to call. Sequences were derived from PBMCs, sampled around atezolizumab (anti-PD-L1) treatment. CDR3 protein: CASSPRLKENEQFF. The CDR3 coding sequence is TGTGCCAGCAGCCCCCGGTTGAAGGAGAATGAGCAGTTCTTC.